This TCR beta chain was profiled in a study of cytomegalovirus exposure and HLA in healthy donors. In the study overall: Among about 179 million T cells, an earlier analysis found roughly 100 million unique TCR beta sequences. Study results and caveats: Later analysis found that TCR beta chains associated with HLA were more clonally expanded than other, equally common chains. In most subjects, TCR beta sequences reportedly gave accurate predictions of HLA-A and HLA-B alleles. A missense variant in DCLRE1C was later tied to TCR beta V- and J-gene trimming.

CDR1 SGHTA and CDR2 FQGNSA come from the germline V gene. J gave up 11 bases and V 2 bases, and 6 bases lay outside the gene matches. This CDR3 comprises 13 residues. PCR employed 60 Vbeta and 13 Jbeta primers. This table comes from immunoSEQ multiplex PCR, and its TCRdb copy is limited to in-frame clones, with some not included. Of 55,000 to 65,000 clones in the sample, 65% to 85% were seen once. Note on this clone: Its specificity is unknown.

The V gene is TRBV7-2, the J gene TRBJ1-5, with TRBD1 matching over 7 bases. The specimen sequenced was PBMCs. This TCR was sampled from a male donor in good health and CMV-seronegative. CDR3 region: CASSLRQGQAQHF. The DNA for the CDR3 is TGTGCCAGCAGCTTAAGACAGGGTCAAGCCCAGCATTTT.